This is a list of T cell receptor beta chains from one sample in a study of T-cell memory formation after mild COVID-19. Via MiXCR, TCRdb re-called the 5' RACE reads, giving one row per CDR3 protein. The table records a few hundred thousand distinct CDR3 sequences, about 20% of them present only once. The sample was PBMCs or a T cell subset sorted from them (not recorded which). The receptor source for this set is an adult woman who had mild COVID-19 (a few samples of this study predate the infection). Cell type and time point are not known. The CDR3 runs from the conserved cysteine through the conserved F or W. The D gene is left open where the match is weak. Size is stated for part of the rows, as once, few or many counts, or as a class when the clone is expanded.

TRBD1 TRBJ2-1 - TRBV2 CASRRGLERSYNEQFF TGTGCCAGCAGGAGGGGGCTGGAGAGATCCTACAATGAGCAGTTCTTC
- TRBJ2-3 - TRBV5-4 CASSLRRVMQDTQYF TGTGCCAGCAGCTTGCGCCGGGTCATGCAAGATACGCAGTATTTT
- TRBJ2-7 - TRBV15 CATSREETSSEQYF TGTGCCACCAGCAGAGAGGAGACATCTTCCGAGCAGTACTTC
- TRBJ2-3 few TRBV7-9 CASSFTRMTDTQYF TGTGCCAGCAGCTTTACTAGAATGACAGATACGCAGTATTTT
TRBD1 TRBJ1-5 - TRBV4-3 CASSRNRGGNQPQHF TGCGCCAGCAGCCGTAACAGGGGGGGCAATCAGCCCCAGCATTTT
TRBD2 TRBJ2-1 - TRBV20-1 CSARTSGRYNEQFF TGCAGTGCTCGTACTAGCGGGAGGTACAATGAGCAGTTCTTC
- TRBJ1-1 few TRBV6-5 CASSYNFGTEAFF TGTGCCAGCAGTTACAATTTCGGCACTGAAGCTTTCTTT
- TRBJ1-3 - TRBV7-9 CASSLILGTWGNTIYF TGTGCCAGCAGCTTGATCTTGGGGACGTGGGGAAACACCATATATTTT
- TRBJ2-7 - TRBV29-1 CSVGTDTYEQYF TGCAGCGTTGGGACGGATACCTACGAGCAGTACTTC
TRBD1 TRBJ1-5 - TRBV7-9 CASSRGLTGVPQHF TGTGCCAGCAGCCGGGGTCTTACAGGGGTGCCCCAGCATTTT
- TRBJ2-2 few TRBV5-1 CASSHRASNTGELFF TGCGCCAGCAGTCACAGGGCCTCGAACACCGGGGAGCTGTTTTTT
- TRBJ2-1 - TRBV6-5 CASRSRAHEQFF TGTGCCAGCAGGTCCCGAGCCCATGAGCAGTTCTTC
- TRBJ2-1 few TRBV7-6 CASTKRANNEQFF TGTGCCAGCACTAAGCGGGCGAACAATGAGCAGTTCTTC
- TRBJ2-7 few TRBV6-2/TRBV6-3 CASRTGYPYEQYF TGTGCCAGCAGAACGGGATACCCCTACGAGCAGTACTTC
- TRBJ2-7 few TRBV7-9 CASSLQGPNPGAPSIEQYF TGTGCCAGCAGCTTACAGGGCCCGAATCCAGGGGCCCCGAGTATCGAGCAGTACTTC
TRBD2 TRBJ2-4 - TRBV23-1 CASSPSRGTSRDLAKNIQYF TGCGCCAGCAGTCCCTCGCGGGGGACTAGCAGAGATTTAGCCAAAAACATTCAGTACTTC
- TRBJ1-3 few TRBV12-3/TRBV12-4 CASSSSQGSGNTIYF TGTGCCAGCAGTTCGTCACAGGGCTCTGGAAACACCATATATTTT
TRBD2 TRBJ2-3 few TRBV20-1 CSAPLAGGPDTQYF TGCAGTGCCCCGTTAGCGGGAGGGCCAGATACGCAGTATTTT
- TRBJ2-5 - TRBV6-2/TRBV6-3 CASSYGEHTLQETQYF TGTGCCAGCAGTTACGGCGAACACACCTTACAAGAGACCCAGTACTTC
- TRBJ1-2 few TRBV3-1 CASSPPDWGGYTF TGTGCCAGCAGCCCCCCAGACTGGGGAGGCTACACCTTC
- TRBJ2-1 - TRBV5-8 CASSLSGLNYNEQFF TGTGCCAGCAGCTTGAGCGGACTAAACTACAATGAGCAGTTCTTC
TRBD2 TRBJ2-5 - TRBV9 CASSVGIAGSEETQYF TGTGCCAGCAGCGTGGGGATAGCGGGGAGCGAAGAGACCCAGTACTTC
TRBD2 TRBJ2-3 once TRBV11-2 CASSLLAGDADTQYF TGTGCCAGCAGCCTACTAGCGGGAGACGCAGATACGCAGTATTTT
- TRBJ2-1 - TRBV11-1 CASSLRPGGEQFF TGTGCCAGCAGCTTAAGGCCCGGGGGTGAGCAGTTCTTC
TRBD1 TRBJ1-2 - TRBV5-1 CASSKTGVERDGYTF TGCGCCAGCAGCAAAACAGGGGTCGAACGAGATGGCTACACCTTC
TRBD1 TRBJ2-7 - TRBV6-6 CASRQGGFGEQYF TGTGCCAGCAGACAAGGGGGCTTCGGGGAGCAGTACTTC
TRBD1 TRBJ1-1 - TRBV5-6 CASSGTGFPPEAFF TGTGCCAGCAGCGGGACAGGGTTCCCTCCTGAAGCTTTCTTT
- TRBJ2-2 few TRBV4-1 CASSQGRVNTGELFF TGCGCCAGCAGCCAGGGCAGGGTGAACACCGGGGAGCTGTTTTTT
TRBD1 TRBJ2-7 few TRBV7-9 CASSSDRGVSYEQYF TGTGCCAGCAGCTCCGACAGGGGGGTCTCCTACGAGCAGTACTTC
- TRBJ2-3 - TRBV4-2 CASSQGGWADTQYF TGTGCCAGCAGCCAAGGGGGGTGGGCAGATACGCAGTATTTT
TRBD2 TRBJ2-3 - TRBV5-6 CASSRGPGLASTDTQYF TGTGCCAGCAGCCGGGGGCCGGGACTAGCGTCGACAGATACGCAGTATTTT
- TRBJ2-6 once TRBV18 CASSPYNSGANVLTF TGTGCCAGCTCACCTTACAACTCTGGGGCCAACGTCCTGACTTTC
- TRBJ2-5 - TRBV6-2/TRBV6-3 CASSLGAAKWETQYF TGTGCCAGCAGCCTCGGGGCAGCCAAGTGGGAGACCCAGTACTTC
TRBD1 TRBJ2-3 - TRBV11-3 CASSRTGRLDTQYF TGTGCCAGCAGCCGGACAGGGCGCCTAGATACGCAGTATTTT
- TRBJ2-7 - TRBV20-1 CSVRTRSYEQYF TGCAGTGTTCGGACACGCTCCTACGAGCAGTACTTC
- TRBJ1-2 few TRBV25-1 CASSESWGTYGYTF TGTGCCAGCAGTGAAAGTTGGGGTACTTATGGCTACACCTTC
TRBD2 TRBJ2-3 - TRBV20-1 CSAYLAGGRSDTQYF TGCAGTGCCTACCTAGCGGGAGGACGTTCTGATACGCAGTATTTT
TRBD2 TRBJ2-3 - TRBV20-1 CSASAGTSGTQYF TGCAGTGCTAGCGCCGGGACTAGCGGTACGCAGTATTTT
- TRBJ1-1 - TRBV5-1 CASSLIGTKTEAFF TGCGCCAGCAGCTTGATCGGGACCAAGACTGAAGCTTTCTTT
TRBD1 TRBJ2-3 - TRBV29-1 CSATTLDRGSTDTQYF TGCAGCGCCACAACCCTGGACAGGGGTAGCACAGATACGCAGTATTTT
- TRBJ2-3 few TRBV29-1 CSVGSLQRTDTQYF TGCAGCGTTGGGAGCCTACAACGCACAGATACGCAGTATTTT
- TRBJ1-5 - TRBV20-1 CSARDQGEKQPQHF TGCAGTGCTAGAGATCAAGGGGAAAAGCAGCCCCAGCATTTT
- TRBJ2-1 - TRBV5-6 CASSLAGAILMNEQFF TGTGCCAGCAGCTTGGCGGGGGCGATCCTTATGAATGAGCAGTTCTTC
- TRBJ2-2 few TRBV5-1 CASSFRDGELFF TGCGCCAGCAGCTTCCGGGACGGGGAGCTGTTTTTT
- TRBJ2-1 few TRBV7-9 CASSEAGEQFF TGTGCCAGCAGCGAGGCGGGTGAGCAGTTCTTC
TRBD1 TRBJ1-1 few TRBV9 CASSGKDRGPEAFF TGTGCCAGCAGCGGAAAGGACAGGGGCCCTGAAGCTTTCTTT
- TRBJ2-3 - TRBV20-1 CSALPGPEAQYF TGCAGTGCATTACCGGGACCCGAAGCCCAGTATTTT
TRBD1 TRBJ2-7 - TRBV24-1 CATSDSGQGASQYF TGTGCCACCAGTGATTCGGGACAGGGGGCCTCGCAGTACTTC
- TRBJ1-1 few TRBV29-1 CSVVLMNTEAFF TGCAGCGTTGTGCTCATGAACACTGAAGCTTTCTTT
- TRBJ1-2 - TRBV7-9 CASSLVMANYGYTF TGTGCCAGCAGCTTAGTTATGGCTAACTATGGCTACACCTTC
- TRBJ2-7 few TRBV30 CAWSVDFYEQYF TGTGCCTGGAGCGTAGATTTCTACGAGCAGTACTTC
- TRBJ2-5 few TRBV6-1 CASISDTGAARGQETQYF TGTGCCAGCATATCCGACACCGGGGCAGCTAGGGGTCAAGAGACCCAGTACTTC
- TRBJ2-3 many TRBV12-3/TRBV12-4 CASSSTGAGTDTQYF TGTGCCAGCAGTTCTACAGGAGCAGGGACAGATACGCAGTATTTT
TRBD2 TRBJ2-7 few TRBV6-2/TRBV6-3 CASIFGTSGFYEQYF TGTGCCAGCATTTTCGGGACTAGCGGATTTTACGAGCAGTACTTC
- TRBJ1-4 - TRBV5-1 CASSSGVLNEKLFF TGCGCCAGCAGCTCCGGCGTCCTGAATGAAAAACTGTTTTTT
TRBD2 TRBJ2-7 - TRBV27 CASSFGGSVNEQHF TGTGCCAGCAGTTTTGGCGGGAGTGTCAACGAGCAGCACTTC
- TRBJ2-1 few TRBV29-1 CSVESGARYNEQFF TGCAGCGTTGAATCGGGGGCGCGGTACAATGAGCAGTTCTTC
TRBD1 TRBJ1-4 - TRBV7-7 CASSFGPPGQGLDEKLFF TGTGCCAGCAGCTTTGGTCCTCCGGGACAGGGATTGGATGAAAAACTGTTTTTT
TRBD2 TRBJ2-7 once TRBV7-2 CASSQGLAGAYEQYF TGTGCCAGCAGCCAGGGACTAGCGGGGGCCTACGAGCAGTACTTC
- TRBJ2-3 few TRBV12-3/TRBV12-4 CASSFGGTQYF TGTGCCAGCAGTTTTGGGGGTACGCAGTATTTT